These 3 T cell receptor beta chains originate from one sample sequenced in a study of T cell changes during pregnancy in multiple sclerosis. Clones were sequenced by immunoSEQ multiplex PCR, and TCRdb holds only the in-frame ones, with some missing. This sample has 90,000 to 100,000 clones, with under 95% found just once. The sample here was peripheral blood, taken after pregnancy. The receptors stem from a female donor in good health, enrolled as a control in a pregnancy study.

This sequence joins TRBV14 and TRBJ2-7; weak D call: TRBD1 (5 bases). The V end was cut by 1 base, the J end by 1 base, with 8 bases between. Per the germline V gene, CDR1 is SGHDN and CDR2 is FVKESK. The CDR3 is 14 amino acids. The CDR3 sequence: CASSQVGHSYEQYF. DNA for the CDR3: TGTGCCAGCAGCCAAGTTGGACATTCCTACGAGCAGTACTTC.

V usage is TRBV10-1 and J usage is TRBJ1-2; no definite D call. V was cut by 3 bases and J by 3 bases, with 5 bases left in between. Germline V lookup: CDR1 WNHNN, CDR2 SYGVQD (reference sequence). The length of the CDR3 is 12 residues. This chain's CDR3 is CASSDVDYGYTF. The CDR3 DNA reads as TGCGCCAGCAGTGATGTAGACTATGGCTACACCTTC.

The CDR3 coding sequence is TGTGCCAGTAGTATGACTGTTCCAGGGACCTACGAGCAGTACTTC. Translated, it gives CASSMTVPGTYEQYF. The chain is built from TRBV19 and TRBJ2-7; D is possibly TRBD1 (5 bases). The CDR3 covers 15 residues. Germline V lookup: CDR1 LNHDA, CDR2 SQIVND (reference sequence). Trimming took 3 bases from V and 2 from J, leaving 14 bases between them.